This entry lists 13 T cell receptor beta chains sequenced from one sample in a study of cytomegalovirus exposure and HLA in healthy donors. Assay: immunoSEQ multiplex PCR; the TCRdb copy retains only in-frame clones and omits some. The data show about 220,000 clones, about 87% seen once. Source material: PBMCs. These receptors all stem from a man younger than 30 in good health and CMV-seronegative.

The CDR3 reads CASSSADSLANYGYTF. The CDR3 bases are TGTGCCAGCAGTTCGGCTGACAGCCTAGCTAACTATGGCTACACCTTC. The V call is TRBV28, the J call TRBJ1-2; a possible D gene is TRBD1 (5 bases). V was pared by 4 bases and J by 0 bases, with 15 bases between. Germline-derived CDR1 and CDR2 are MDHEN and SYDVKM. This CDR3 spans 16 amino acids.

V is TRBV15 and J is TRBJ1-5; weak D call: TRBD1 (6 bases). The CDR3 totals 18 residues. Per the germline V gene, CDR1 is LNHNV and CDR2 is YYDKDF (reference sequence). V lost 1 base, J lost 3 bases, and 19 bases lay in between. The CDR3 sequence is CATSRGYLVRQDNQPQHF. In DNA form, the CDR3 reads TGTGCCACCAGCAGAGGCTACTTGGTGAGACAGGACAATCAGCCCCAGCATTTT.

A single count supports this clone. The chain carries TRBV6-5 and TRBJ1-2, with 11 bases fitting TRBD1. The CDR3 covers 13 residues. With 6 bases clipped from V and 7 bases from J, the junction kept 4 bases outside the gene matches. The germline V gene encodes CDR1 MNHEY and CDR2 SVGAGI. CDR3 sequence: CASSPGQGGGYTF. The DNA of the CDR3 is TGTGCCAGCAGCCCGGGACAGGGGGGTGGCTACACCTTC.

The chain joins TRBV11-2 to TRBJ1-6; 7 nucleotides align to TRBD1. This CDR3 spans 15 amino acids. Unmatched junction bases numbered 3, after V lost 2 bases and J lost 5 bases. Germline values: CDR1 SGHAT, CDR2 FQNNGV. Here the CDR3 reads CASSLYGTDNSPLHF. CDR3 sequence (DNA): TGTGCCAGCAGCTTATATGGGACAGATAATTCACCCCTCCACTTT.

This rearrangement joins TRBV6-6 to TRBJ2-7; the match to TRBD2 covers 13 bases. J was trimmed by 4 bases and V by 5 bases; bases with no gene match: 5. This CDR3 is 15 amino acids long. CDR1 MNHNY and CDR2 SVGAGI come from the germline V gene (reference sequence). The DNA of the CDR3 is TGTGCCAGCAGTCGACCGACTAGCGGGGGGTACGAGCAGTACTTC. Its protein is CASSRPTSGGYEQYF.

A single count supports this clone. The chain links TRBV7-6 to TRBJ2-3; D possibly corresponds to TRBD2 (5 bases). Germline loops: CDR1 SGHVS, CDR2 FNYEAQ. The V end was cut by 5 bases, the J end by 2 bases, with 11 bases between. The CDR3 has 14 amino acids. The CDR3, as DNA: TGTGCCAGCAGCCTGCGGGCGTACACAGATACGCAGTATTTT. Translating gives CASSLRAYTDTQYF. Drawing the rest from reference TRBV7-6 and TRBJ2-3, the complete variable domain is GAGVSQSPRYKVTKRGQDVALRCDPISGHVSLYWYRQALGQGPEFLTYFNYEAQQDKSGLPNDRFSAERPEGSISTLTIQRTEQRDSAMYRCASSLRAYTDTQYFGPGTRLTVL.

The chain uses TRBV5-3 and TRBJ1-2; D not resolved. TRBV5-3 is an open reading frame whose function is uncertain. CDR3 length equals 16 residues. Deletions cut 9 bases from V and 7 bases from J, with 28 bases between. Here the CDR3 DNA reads TGTGCCATCGACGAACCTCAAAAGGGAGTATACTTTGGCTACACCTTC. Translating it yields CAIDEPQKGVYFGYTF.

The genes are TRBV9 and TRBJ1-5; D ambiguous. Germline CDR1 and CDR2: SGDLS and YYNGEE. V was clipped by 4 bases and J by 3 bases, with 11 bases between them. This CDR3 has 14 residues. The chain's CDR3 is CASSPGGINQPQHF. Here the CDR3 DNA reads TGTGCCAGCAGCCCAGGAGGTATCAATCAGCCCCAGCATTTT.

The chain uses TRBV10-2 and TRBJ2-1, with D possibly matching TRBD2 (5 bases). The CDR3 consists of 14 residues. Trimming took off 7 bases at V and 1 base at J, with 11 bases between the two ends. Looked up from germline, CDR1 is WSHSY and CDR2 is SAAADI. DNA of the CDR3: TGCGCCAGCAAAGCGGACGGATCCTACAATGAGCAGTTCTTC. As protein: CASKADGSYNEQFF.

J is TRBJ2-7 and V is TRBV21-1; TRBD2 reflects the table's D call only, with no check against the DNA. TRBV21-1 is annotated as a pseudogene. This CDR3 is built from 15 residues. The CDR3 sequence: CASSRAGRGPYEQYF. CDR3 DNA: TGTGCCAGCAGCAGAGCCGGGCGGGGACCCTACGAGCAGTACTTC.

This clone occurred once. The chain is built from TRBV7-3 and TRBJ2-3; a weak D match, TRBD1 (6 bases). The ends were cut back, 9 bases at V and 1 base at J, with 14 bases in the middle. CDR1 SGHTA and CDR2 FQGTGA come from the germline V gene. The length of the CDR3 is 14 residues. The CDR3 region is CASSQGRGTDTQYF. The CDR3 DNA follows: TGTGCCAGTTCACAGGGAAGGGGCACAGATACGCAGTATTTT.

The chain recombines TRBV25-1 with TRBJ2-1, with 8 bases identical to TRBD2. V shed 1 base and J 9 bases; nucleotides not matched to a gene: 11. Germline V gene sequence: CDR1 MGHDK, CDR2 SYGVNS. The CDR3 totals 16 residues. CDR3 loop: CASSEFSGASAREQFF. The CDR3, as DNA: TGTGCCAGCAGTGAATTTAGCGGGGCATCAGCCCGTGAGCAGTTCTTC.

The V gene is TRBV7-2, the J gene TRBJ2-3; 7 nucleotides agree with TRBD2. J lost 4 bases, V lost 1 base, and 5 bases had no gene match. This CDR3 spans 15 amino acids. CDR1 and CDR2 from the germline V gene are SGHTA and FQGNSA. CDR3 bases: TGTGCCAGCAGCTTAGATACGGGGAGGGCAGATACGCAGTATTTT. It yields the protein CASSLDTGRADTQYF.